This T cell receptor (beta chain) was sequenced during a study of regulatory T cells in long-lasting Graves disease. Germline V gives CDR1 SGHTA, CDR2 FQGNSA. The CDR3 runs to 14 residues. Trimming took 5 bases from V and 0 from J, leaving 8 bases between them. With iRepertoire HTBI primers and Arm-PCR of CDR3 regions, TCR beta libraries were built. TCRdb reprocessed the multiplex PCR reads via MiXCR and lists one record per CDR3 protein. The data hold 240,000 or so distinct CDR3 sequences, with 20% observed a single time. There are many counts of this clonotype. Time point of the sample: newly diagnosed GD, antithyroid drugs for less than 3 months. TCR sequences were obtained from RNA taken from PBMCs.

The material was peripheral blood mononuclear cells (PBMCs), obtained at new diagnosis, from a patient treated with antithyroid drugs. The chain carries TRBV7-2 and TRBJ1-3; D is undetermined. The clonotype comes from a female donor with Graves disease. The CDR3 reads CASSRSSSGNTIYF. The CDR3 region has the DNA TGTGCCAGCAGCCGCTCAAGCTCTGGAAACACCATATATTTT.